This section outlines one TCR beta chain sequence together with its context. The method was immunoSEQ multiplex PCR; TCRdb's version includes in-frame clones alone and lacks a portion of them. The profile shows 60,000 to 85,000 clones, around nine tenths of them singletons. The sample is drawn from a study of blood T cell repertoires in COVID-19. Study overall: Samples of COVID-19 (acute and convalescent) were obtained from the United States, Italy and Spain. Sources were T cells, B-cell-depleted T cells, or PBMCs; the material itself was cDNA or gDNA.

This clonotype was sampled from a man in his forties or fifties with acute or convalescent COVID-19. Sequencing was done on a sample of peripheral blood.

The CDR3 loop reads CASSQAGGRGNEQFF. The CDR3 nucleotides read TGCGCCAGCAGCCAGGCGGGGGGCAGGGGCAATGAGCAGTTCTTC. The chain carries TRBV4-3 and TRBJ2-1, with TRBD2 matching 8 bases. The CDR3 loop spans 15 amino acids. CDR1 is LGHNA, CDR2 YSLEER, per germline. Trimming took 3 bases from V and 6 from J; bases not matched to a gene: 7.